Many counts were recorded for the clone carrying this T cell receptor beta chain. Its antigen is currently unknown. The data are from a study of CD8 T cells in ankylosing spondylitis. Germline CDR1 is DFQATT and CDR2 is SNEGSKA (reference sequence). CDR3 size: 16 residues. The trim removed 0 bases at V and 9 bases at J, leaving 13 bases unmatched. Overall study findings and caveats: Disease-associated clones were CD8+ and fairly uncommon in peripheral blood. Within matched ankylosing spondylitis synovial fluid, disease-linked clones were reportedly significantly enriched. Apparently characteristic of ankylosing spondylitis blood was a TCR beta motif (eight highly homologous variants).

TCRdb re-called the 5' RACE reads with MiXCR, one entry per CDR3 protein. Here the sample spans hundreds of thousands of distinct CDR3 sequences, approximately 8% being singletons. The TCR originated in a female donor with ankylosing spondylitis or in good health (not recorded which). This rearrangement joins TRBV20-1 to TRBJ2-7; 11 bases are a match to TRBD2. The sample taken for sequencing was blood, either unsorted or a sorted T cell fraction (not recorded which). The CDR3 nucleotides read TGCAGTGCTAGAGACCCGGGACTAGCGGCACCCCTTGGGCAGTACTTC. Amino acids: CSARDPGLAAPLGQYF.